These 17 T cell receptor beta chains came from one sample sequenced in a study of technical replicates of blood from several donors (dated 2017 in TCRdb). The method behind the library was the immunoSEQ multiplex PCR assay. The immuneACCESS repertoire file appears here via TCRdb, limited to in-frame rearrangements. These files lack a portion of the clones; in checked studies, under half of the deficit traces to unresolved V genes, and the cause of the others is not known. A total of over 50,000 clones appear in this sample, about 94% of them only once. The ten most abundant clones make up about 4% of the sample. The material sequenced was PBMCs. Receptors were obtained from a human donor in good health. Some clones in this sample may be carry-over from other donors' samples.

The chain combines TRBV5-4 with TRBJ2-7; 7 nucleotides match TRBD2. The CDR3 runs 15 residues. Germline trimming cut 5 bases from V and 2 bases from J; bases unmatched to any gene: 10. From germline, CDR1 is SGHNT and CDR2 YYREEE (reference sequence). CDR3 coding DNA: TGTGCCAGCAGTGTGGTAGGGAGCGGGACCTACGAGCAGTACTTC. It codes for CASSVVGSGTYEQYF.

The chain recombines TRBV29-1 with TRBJ1-1, with TRBD1 matching 8 bases. Unmatched junction bases numbered 13, after V lost 3 bases and J lost 4 bases. The CDR3 is made up of 16 amino acids. Germline CDR1 SQVTM, CDR2 ANQGSEA. CDR3 DNA: TGCAGCGTTGACGCCCGGGGCAGGGGGCCTAGCACTGAAGCTTTCTTT. Amino acid sequence: CSVDARGRGPSTEAFF.

This chain joins TRBV11-2 and TRBJ2-7; 7 bases are shared with TRBD1. The CDR3 is made up of 15 amino acids. Trimming cost V 5 bases and J 2 bases; bases outside gene matches: 9. Looked up from germline, CDR1 is SGHAT and CDR2 is FQNNGV. DNA of the CDR3: TGTGCCAGCAGCCTACAGGGGAAAGGCCCCTACGAGCAGTACTTC. Translation: CASSLQGKGPYEQYF. The full variable domain, in which reference TRBV11-2 and TRBJ2-7 provide the parts outside the CDR3, is EAGVAQSPRYKIIEKRQSVAFWCNPISGHATLYWYQQILGQGPKLLIQFQNNGVVDDSQLPKDRFSAERLKGVDSTLKIQPAKLEDSAVYLCASSLQGKGPYEQYFGPGTRLTVT.

The rearrangement links TRBV6-6 to TRBJ2-1; 8 positions agree with TRBD1. The CDR3 consists of 14 residues. Germline lookup yields CDR1 MNHNY and CDR2 SVGAGI (reference sequence). J was trimmed by 8 bases and V by 3 bases; bases with no gene match: 6. The CDR3 region is CASSYRTGKDEQFF. The CDR3 nucleotides read TGTGCCAGCAGTTATCGGACAGGGAAGGATGAGCAGTTCTTC.

The CDR3 region is CASSDFGTSTYEQFF. The CDR3 DNA reads as TGTGCCAGCAGTGACTTCGGGACTAGCACCTATGAGCAGTTCTTC. The V gene is TRBV25-1, the J gene TRBJ2-1, with 9 bases matching TRBD2. Per the germline V gene, CDR1 is MGHDK and CDR2 is SYGVNS. This CDR3 contains 15 residues. V gave up 3 bases and J gave up 8 bases; unmatched junction bases: 8.

The chain's CDR3 is CASRAGLATYEQYF. CDR3 DNA sequence: TGTGCCAGCAGAGCAGGACTAGCGACCTACGAGCAGTACTTC. V gene TRBV6-5 combines with J gene TRBJ2-7; 9 bases map to TRBD2. With V trimmed by 6 bases and J by 2 bases, 5 bases remained unmatched. The V gene's germline CDR1 is MNHEY and CDR2 SVGAGI. The CDR3 is made up of 14 amino acids.

V and J are TRBV6-5 and TRBJ1-2, with 8 positions matching TRBD1. With V trimmed by 0 bases and J by 4 bases, 7 bases remained unmatched. Germline-derived CDR1 and CDR2 are MNHEY and SVGAGI. The CDR3 runs to 16 residues. The CDR3: CASSYSGQGAPYGYTF. CDR3 in DNA: TGTGCCAGCAGTTACTCGGGGCAGGGGGCCCCCTATGGCTACACCTTC.

J is TRBJ2-3 and V is TRBV5-4, with 8 bases matching TRBD2. This CDR3 spans 13 amino acids. V trimming: 1 base; J trimming: 8 bases; junction bases outside the gene matches: 3. CDR1 and CDR2 from the germline V gene are SGHNT and YYREEE (reference sequence). CDR3 loop: CASSLRGGITQYF. CDR3 nucleotides: TGTGCCAGCAGCTTGCGGGGGGGCATTACGCAGTATTTT.

This chain links TRBV11-3 with TRBJ2-3; 7 nucleotides line up with TRBD2. CDR1 is SGHNT, CDR2 YENEEA, per germline. J was trimmed by 0 bases and V by 4 bases; bases with no gene match: 1. This CDR3 has 14 residues. CDR3 in DNA: TGTGCCAGCAGCTGGGGGGGGAGCACAGATACGCAGTATTTT. It specifies CASSWGGSTDTQYF. The entire variable domain, with the rest obtained from reference TRBV11-3 and TRBJ2-3, is as follows: EAGVVQSPRYKIIEKKQPVAFWCNPISGHNTLYWYLQNLGQGPELLIRYENEEAVDDSQLPKDRFSAERLKGVDSTLKIQPAELGDSAVYLCASSWGGSTDTQYFGPGTRLTVL.

The chain has TRBV7-9 and TRBJ2-5; 8 positions agree with TRBD1. CDR3 length equals 15 residues. Germline trimming cut 11 bases from V and 4 bases from J; bases unmatched to any gene: 15. Germline CDR1 and CDR2: SEHNR and FQNEAQ (reference sequence). This chain's CDR3 is CAGSFPGGQVETQYF. The CDR3 nucleotides read TGTGCCGGATCTTTCCCAGGGGGACAGGTAGAGACCCAGTACTTC. Full variable domain (remainder filled in from reference TRBV7-9 and TRBJ2-5): DTGVSQNPRHKITKRGQNVTFRCDPISEHNRLYWYRQTLGQGPEFLTYFQNEAQLEKSRLLSDRFSAERPKGSFSTLEIQRTEQGDSAMYLCAGSFPGGQVETQYFGPGTRLLVL.

The rearrangement uses TRBV7-3 and TRBJ2-7; 7 positions agree with TRBD2. In germline, CDR1 is SGHTA, CDR2 FQGTGA. The CDR3 length is 14 residues. V shed 0 bases and J 6 bases; nucleotides not matched to a gene: 5. The CDR3 nucleotides read TGTGCCAGCAGCTTAACAGGCGGGGGAGGCGAGCAGTACTTC. It translates to CASSLTGGGGEQYF.

V and J are TRBV25-1 and TRBJ2-2, with D perhaps matching TRBD2 (5 bases). The CDR3 totals 14 residues. V was cut by 1 base and J by 5 bases, with 8 bases left in between. Germline V lookup: CDR1 MGHDK, CDR2 SYGVNS. The CDR3 here is CASSEFGETGELFF. Here the CDR3 DNA reads TGTGCCAGCAGTGAATTTGGGGAGACCGGGGAGCTGTTTTTT.

The V gene is TRBV2, the J gene TRBJ2-3; 9 bases agree with TRBD2. J lost 2 bases, V lost 9 bases, and 9 bases had no gene match. Per the germline V gene, CDR1 is SNHLY and CDR2 is FYNNEI. CDR3 length: 15 amino acids. The CDR3 bases are TGTGCCAGTCGGAGGGCGGGGGGGCTCACAGATACGCAGTATTTT. This translates into CASRRAGGLTDTQYF.

The gene calls are TRBV5-5 and TRBJ2-7, with 10 positions matching TRBD2. The CDR3 is 15 amino acids. V lost 3 bases to trimming and J lost 0 bases; unmatched junction nucleotides: 3. Per germline, CDR1 SGHKS and CDR2 YYEKEE (reference sequence). The CDR3, as DNA: TGTGCCAGCAGCTACTTAGCGGGGGGCTCCTACGAGCAGTACTTC. It specifies CASSYLAGGSYEQYF.

The chain recombines TRBV6-5 with TRBJ2-7; 9 positions match TRBD1. The germline V gene has CDR1 MNHEY and CDR2 SVGAGI. V was clipped by 0 bases and J by 4 bases; unmatched bases: 7. The CDR3 sequence is 16 residues long. CDR3 loop: CASSYSATDRGYEQYF. CDR3 coding DNA: TGTGCCAGCAGTTACTCTGCCACGGACAGGGGATACGAGCAGTACTTC.

The chain combines TRBV2 with TRBJ1-2; D is undetermined. Deletions cut 3 bases from V and 8 bases from J, with 16 bases between. The CDR3 covers 14 residues. Per germline, CDR1 SNHLY and CDR2 FYNNEI. The CDR3 loop is CASSDSGGYRGYTF. The CDR3 coding sequence is TGTGCCAGCAGTGACTCGGGAGGATATCGCGGCTACACCTTC.

V is TRBV11-3 and J is TRBJ2-2; TRBD1 aligns across 7 bases. Germline assignment: CDR1 SGHNT and CDR2 YENEEA. Losses at the gene ends were 5 bases for V and 2 bases for J; bases not matched to a gene: 5. The CDR3 totals 15 residues. The CDR3 nucleotides read TGTGCCAGCAGCACCCGGGACAGAAACACCGGGGAGCTGTTTTTT. Amino acids: CASSTRDRNTGELFF.